One TCR beta chain is described in this entry. The antigen is undetermined. The data are from a study of cytomegalovirus exposure and HLA in healthy donors. The CDR3 runs to 18 residues. Germline V lookup: CDR1 SGDLS, CDR2 YYNGEE. Unmatched junction bases numbered 15, after V lost 4 bases and J lost 5 bases. Researchers ran the PCR with 60 Vbeta and 13 Jbeta primers. Per the study methods: Unique TCR beta chains totaled some 81 million in a later count, with around 11 million of them shared. Some clones are missing from TCRdb's copy, which holds only in-frame ones; the method was immunoSEQ multiplex PCR. The V and J calls and clone size are taken from that table; D and trimming were inferred from the DNA. The sample includes roughly 100,000 clones, 76% of them seen just once. Whole-study findings and limits: Sequencing artifact likely explains a cluster of highly shared sequence variants. Prior analysis indicated that the majority of TCR beta V segments exhibited productivity approximately 90% or approximately 30% of the time.

The source material was PBMCs. The sequence was obtained from a man aged 35 to 55 in good health and CMV-seropositive. The chain carries TRBV9 and TRBJ2-1; 10 nucleotides match TRBD1. The CDR3 is CASSPTPTTGGINNEQFF. CDR3 nucleotides: TGTGCCAGCAGCCCTACCCCCACGACAGGGGGCATCAACAATGAGCAGTTCTTC. The full variable domain, its missing parts supplied by reference TRBV9 and TRBJ2-1, is DSGVTQTPKHLITATGQRVTLRCSPRSGDLSVYWYQQSLDQGLQFLIQYYNGEERAKGNILERFSAQQFPDLHSELNLSSLELGDSALYFCASSPTPTTGGINNEQFFGPGTRLTVL.